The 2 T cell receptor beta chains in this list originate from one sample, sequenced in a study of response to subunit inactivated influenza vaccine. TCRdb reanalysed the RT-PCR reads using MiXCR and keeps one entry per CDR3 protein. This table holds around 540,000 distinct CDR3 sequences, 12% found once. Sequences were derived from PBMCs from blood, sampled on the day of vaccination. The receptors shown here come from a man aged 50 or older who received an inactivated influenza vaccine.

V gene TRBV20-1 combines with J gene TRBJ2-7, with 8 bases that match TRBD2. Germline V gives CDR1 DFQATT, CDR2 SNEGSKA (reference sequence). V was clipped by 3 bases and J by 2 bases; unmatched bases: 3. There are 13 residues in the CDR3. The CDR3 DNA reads TGCAGTGCTAGCGGGAGGGCCGCCTACGAGCAGTACTTC. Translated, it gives CSASGRAAYEQYF.

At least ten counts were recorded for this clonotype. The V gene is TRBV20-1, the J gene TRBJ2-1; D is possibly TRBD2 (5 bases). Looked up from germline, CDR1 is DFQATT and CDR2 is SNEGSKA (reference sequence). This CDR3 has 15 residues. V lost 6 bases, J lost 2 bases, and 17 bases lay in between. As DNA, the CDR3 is TGCAGTGCCAACCTGCGCGGGCCCGCCTACAATGAGCAGTTCTTC. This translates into CSANLRGPAYNEQFF.